This TCR beta chain was documented in a study of blood T cell repertoires in COVID-19. Study at large: Spain, Italy and the United States supplied samples that represented acute and convalescent COVID-19.

This clone was observed once. The CDR3 is made up of 16 amino acids. Clones were read by immunoSEQ multiplex PCR, and TCRdb kept only the in-frame ones, dropping some. The table has 60,000 or so clones, about four fifths seen once. The V call is TRBV12-2, the J call TRBJ2-7; no DNA check was done on the table's D call, TRBD1. TRBV12-2 is assigned pseudogene status. This receptor was taken from a human donor in a cohort sampled during active COVID-19. Sequencing input: peripheral blood. The CDR3 here is CASRQLDTESSYEQYF. CDR3 DNA sequence: TGTGCAAGTCGTCAACTTGACACAGAGAGCTCCTACGAGCAGTACTTC.